This T cell receptor beta chain originates from a study of vaccination and CD4 T cells after COVID-19. Overall study: The stimulating agents, overlapping spike peptides, came from SARS-CoV-2, HCoV-NL63, HCoV-OC43 and HCoV-229E. As control conditions, cultures were given either a CEFX pool serving as positive control, an HIV-1 Nef pool, or no peptide at all. Study results and limitations: Spike mono-reactivity marked 304 of 307 vaccine-specific clones in convalescent patients.

The V gene's germline CDR1 is LNHDA and CDR2 SQIVND (reference sequence). The CDR3 is 13 amino acids. Deletions cut 3 bases from V and 6 bases from J, with 11 bases between. Documented treatment: roughly nine-day PBMC culture with coronavirus spike peptide pools or control peptides (ViraFEST assay). About this clonotype itself: No antigen is known for it.

An Oncomine TCR Beta short-read assay was used to sequence the DNA from cultured CD4+ T cells. TCRdb reprocessed the PCR reads with MiXCR, giving one entry per CDR3 protein. The sample has about 25,000 distinct CDR3 sequences, more than 40% seen once. Sequencing was done on a sample of CD4+ T cells from blood, cultured in vitro. The chain links TRBV19 to TRBJ2-5; weak D call: TRBD1 (5 bases). This receptor was taken from a human donor who had recovered from COVID-19. CDR3 in DNA: TGTGCCAGTAGTATTTCGCAGGGCAAGACCCAGTACTTC. This encodes CASSISQGKTQYF.